This TCR beta chain originates from a study of T cell repertoires in cytomegalovirus infection. Study-level information: Through public TCR beta signatures, both CMV infection and matching HLA type were indicated.

This clonotype has only a few counts. MiXCR, run by TCRdb on the reads, gives a single entry per CDR3 protein. The sample carries about 180,000 distinct CDR3 sequences, approximately 15% recorded once. The sequencing sample was made of PBMCs. This clonotype originated in a human donor in good health (CMV status not recorded). Some clones in this sample may be carry-over from other donors' samples.

The CDR3: CSVGQGAMVETQYF. Written as DNA, the CDR3 is TGCAGCGTAGGTCAGGGGGCTATGGTCGAGACCCAGTACTTC. V usage is TRBV29-1 and J usage is TRBJ2-5; 8 bases are shared with TRBD1. Per the germline V gene, CDR1 is SQVTM and CDR2 is ANQGSEA. Trimming cost V 6 bases and J 5 bases; bases outside gene matches: 11. The CDR3 runs to 14 residues.